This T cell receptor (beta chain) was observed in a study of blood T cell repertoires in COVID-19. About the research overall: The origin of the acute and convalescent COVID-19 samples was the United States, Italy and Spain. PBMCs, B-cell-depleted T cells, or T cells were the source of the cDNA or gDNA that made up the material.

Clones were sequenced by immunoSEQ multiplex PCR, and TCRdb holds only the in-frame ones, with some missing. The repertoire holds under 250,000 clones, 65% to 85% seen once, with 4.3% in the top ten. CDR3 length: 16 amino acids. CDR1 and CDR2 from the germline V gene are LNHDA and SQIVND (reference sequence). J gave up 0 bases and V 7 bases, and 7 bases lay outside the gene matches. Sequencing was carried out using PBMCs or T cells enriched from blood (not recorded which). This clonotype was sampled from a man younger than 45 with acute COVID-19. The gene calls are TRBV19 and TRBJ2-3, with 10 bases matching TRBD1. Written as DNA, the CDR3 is TGTGCCAGTACCCGGGACAGGGGCCCTAGCACAGATACGCAGTATTTT. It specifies CASTRDRGPSTDTQYF. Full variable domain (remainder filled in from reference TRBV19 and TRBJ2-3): DGGITQSPKYLFRKEGQNVTLSCEQNLNHDAMYWYRQDPGQGLRLIYYSQIVNDFQKGDIAEGYSVSREKKESFPLTVTSAQKNPTAFYLCASTRDRGPSTDTQYFGPGTRLTVL.